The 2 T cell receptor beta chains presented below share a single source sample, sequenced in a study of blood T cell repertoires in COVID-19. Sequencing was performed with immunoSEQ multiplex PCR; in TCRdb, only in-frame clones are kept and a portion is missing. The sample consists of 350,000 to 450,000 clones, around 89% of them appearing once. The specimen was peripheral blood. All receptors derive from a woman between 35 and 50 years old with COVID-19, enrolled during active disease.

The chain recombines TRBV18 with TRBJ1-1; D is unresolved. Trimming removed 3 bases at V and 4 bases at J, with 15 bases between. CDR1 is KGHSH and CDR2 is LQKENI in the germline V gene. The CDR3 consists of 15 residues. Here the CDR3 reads CASSPGTGVGTEAFF. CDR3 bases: TGTGCCAGCTCACCCGGTACCGGGGTTGGCACTGAAGCTTTCTTT.

The CDR3 DNA reads TGTGCCAGCAGCCCAAGGACAGTCTTCTATGGCTACACCTTC. The encoded protein is CASSPRTVFYGYTF. This chain joins TRBV27 and TRBJ1-2, with D possibly matching TRBD1 (6 bases). The V and J ends lost 6 bases and 4 bases respectively, with 15 bases between them. The CDR3 loop spans 14 amino acids. CDR1 is MNHEY and CDR2 is SMNVEV in the germline V gene (reference sequence).